These 13 T cell receptor beta chains were all obtained from the same sample, sequenced in a study of blood T cell repertoires in COVID-19. Clones were read by immunoSEQ multiplex PCR, and TCRdb kept only the in-frame ones, dropping some. Of roughly 54,000 clones listed, 85% to 90% are singletons. Sequenced: peripheral blood. The receptors stem from a woman aged 55-75 years with COVID-19, enrolled during active disease.

The V gene is TRBV7-2, the J gene TRBJ1-1; weak D call: TRBD1 (6 bases). The CDR3 sequence is 14 residues long. With 3 bases removed from V and 1 base from J, the gap between germline ends came to 9 bases. Per the germline V gene, CDR1 is SGHTA and CDR2 is FQGNSA. The CDR3 spells CASSLGHSNTEAFF. The CDR3 DNA reads as TGTGCCAGCAGCTTGGGACACTCGAACACTGAAGCTTTCTTT.

The J gene is TRBJ1-3, the V gene TRBV6-2 or TRBV6-3; possible D gene TRBD1, 6 bases. The CDR3 is made up of 14 amino acids. Germline values: CDR1 MNHEY, CDR2 SVGEGT. V was trimmed by 4 bases and J by 2 bases, leaving 9 bases between them. CDR3 sequence reads: CASSWAGAGNTIYF. DNA for the CDR3: TGTGCCAGCAGTTGGGCAGGGGCTGGAAACACCATATATTTT.

V usage is TRBV29-1 and J usage is TRBJ2-1; 9 nucleotides agree with TRBD2. There are 12 residues in the CDR3. The V and J ends lost 4 bases and 9 bases, in that order; junction bases with no gene match: 4. The germline V gene encodes CDR1 SQVTM and CDR2 ANQGSEA. The CDR3 sequence: CSVGLAVGEQFF. CDR3 DNA sequence: TGCAGCGTTGGACTAGCGGTGGGTGAGCAGTTCTTC.

The chain links TRBV27 to TRBJ1-5; the match to TRBD1 covers 7 bases. Germline trimming cut 3 bases from V and 3 bases from J; bases unmatched to any gene: 2. Germline lookup yields CDR1 MNHEY and CDR2 SMNVEV (reference sequence). There are 14 residues in the CDR3. CDR3 in amino acids: CASSLTGPNQPQHF. In DNA, the CDR3 is TGTGCCAGCAGTTTGACAGGGCCCAATCAGCCCCAGCATTTT.

V is TRBV2 and J is TRBJ1-2; 9 nucleotides align to TRBD1. With V trimmed by 9 bases and J by 4 bases, 3 bases remained unmatched. CDR3 length: 12 residues. Germline CDR1 SNHLY, CDR2 FYNNEI. This CDR3 reads CARQGAFYGYTF. CDR3 bases: TGTGCCAGACAGGGGGCGTTCTATGGCTACACCTTC.

CDR3 protein: CASSLSSARGEQYF. The CDR3 bases are TGTGCCAGCAGCTTATCTTCAGCCCGGGGCGAGCAGTACTTC. The rearrangement links TRBV11-2 to TRBJ2-7; D is possibly TRBD2 (5 bases). This CDR3 is 14 amino acids long. V dropped 2 bases and J dropped 6 bases, with 14 bases sitting between them. Germline assignment: CDR1 SGHAT and CDR2 FQNNGV.

The chain links TRBV4-1 to TRBJ2-1; D is uncertain. The CDR3 length is 14 residues. V shed 0 bases and J shed 9 bases, with 12 bases lying between them. Germline V gene lookup returns CDR1 MGHRA and CDR2 YSYEKL. CDR3 bases: TGCGCCAGCAGCCAAGAAATCCCGGAGCGTGAGCAGTTCTTC. Amino acids: CASSQEIPEREQFF.

V usage is TRBV18 and J usage is TRBJ1-1; 8 bases line up with TRBD1. Germline V gene data show CDR1 as KGHSH and CDR2 as LQKENI. This CDR3 has 14 residues. Unmatched junction bases numbered 10, after V lost 3 bases and J lost 10 bases. In nucleotides, the CDR3 is TGTGCCAGCTCACCTACAGGGGGGAGGGTCTCAGCTTTCTTT. Translated: CASSPTGGRVSAFF.

The chain is built from TRBV2 and TRBJ2-3; perhaps TRBD1 as D (5 bases). This CDR3 has 15 amino acids. Germline V lookup: CDR1 SNHLY, CDR2 FYNNEI. Trimming stripped 3 bases from V and 2 bases from J, with 12 bases between. The CDR3 region has the DNA TGTGCCAGCAGTGAGTCAGGGATTGCCACAGATACGCAGTATTTT. This encodes CASSESGIATDTQYF.

V usage is TRBV13 and J usage is TRBJ2-1; 13 bases map to TRBD2. Germline assignment: CDR1 PRHDT and CDR2 FYEKMQ (reference sequence). There are 15 residues in the CDR3. J was trimmed by 8 bases and V by 5 bases; bases with no gene match: 6. This CDR3 reads CASSPLGLAGYEQFF. In nucleotides, the CDR3 is TGTGCCAGCAGCCCGTTGGGACTAGCGGGATATGAGCAGTTCTTC.

This clone is a singleton in its sample. The chain employs TRBV9 and TRBJ1-1; 7 nucleotides align to TRBD1. CDR1 and CDR2 from the germline V gene are SGDLS and YYNGEE. V shed 2 bases and J 1 base; nucleotides not matched to a gene: 11. CDR3 length equals 17 residues. CDR3 sequence: CASSVGTAVLQNTEAFF. Written as DNA, the CDR3 is TGTGCCAGCAGCGTCGGGACAGCTGTCCTTCAGAACACTGAAGCTTTCTTT.

The chain joins TRBV11-2 to TRBJ1-4, with 10 bases matching TRBD1. J was trimmed by 7 bases and V by 3 bases; bases with no gene match: 2. The germline gives CDR1 SGHAT, CDR2 FQNNGV. This CDR3 region has 14 residues. CDR3 sequence (DNA): TGTGCCAGCAGCTTGACAGGGGGCGGTGAAAAACTGTTTTTT. This sequence encodes CASSLTGGGEKLFF.

In nucleotides, the CDR3 is TGCAGCGCCGAGACCAACATGGGACAGGGCCCCTATGGCTACACCTTC. Amino acid sequence: CSAETNMGQGPYGYTF. This chain connects TRBV29-1 to TRBJ1-2, with 9 bases identical to TRBD1. This CDR3 contains 16 residues. V gave up 7 bases and J gave up 4 bases; unmatched junction bases: 16. CDR1 is SQVTM, CDR2 ANQGSEA, per germline.